This TCR beta chain appears in the sequencing data of a study of control samples from healthy donors and cancer patients. Produced via immunoSEQ multiplex PCR; TCRdb's table is partial and in-frame only. The sample comprises over 100,000 clones, over 85% of which are singletons, and around 5.4% rests with the top ten. CDR1 is LGHNA and CDR2 is YNFKEQ in the germline V gene. CDR3 length: 15 residues. The trim removed 0 bases at V and 3 bases at J, leaving 2 bases unmatched. The sequencing input was blood. The receptor was isolated from a man between 18 and 29 years old in good health. The V and J genes are TRBV4-2 and TRBJ2-1, with TRBD1 matching over 7 bases. CDR3 sequence: CASSQDAGGYNEQFF. The DNA for the CDR3 is TGTGCCAGCAGCCAAGATGCAGGGGGCTACAATGAGCAGTTCTTC.